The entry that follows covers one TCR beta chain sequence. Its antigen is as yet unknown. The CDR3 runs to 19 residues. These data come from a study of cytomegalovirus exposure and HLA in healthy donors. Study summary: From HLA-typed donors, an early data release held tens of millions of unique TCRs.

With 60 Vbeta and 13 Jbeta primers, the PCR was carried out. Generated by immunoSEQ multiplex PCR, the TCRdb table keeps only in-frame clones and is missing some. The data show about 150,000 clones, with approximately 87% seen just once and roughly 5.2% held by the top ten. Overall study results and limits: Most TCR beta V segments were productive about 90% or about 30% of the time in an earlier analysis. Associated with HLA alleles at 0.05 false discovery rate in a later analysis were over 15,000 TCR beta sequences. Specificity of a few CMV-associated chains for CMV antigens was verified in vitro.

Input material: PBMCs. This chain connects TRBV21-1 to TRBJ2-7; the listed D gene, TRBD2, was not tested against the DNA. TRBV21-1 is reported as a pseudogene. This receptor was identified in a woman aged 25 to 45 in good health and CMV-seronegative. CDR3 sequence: CASSKEQHPSGRSTYEQYF. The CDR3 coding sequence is TGTGCCAGCAGCAAAGAACAGCACCCTAGCGGGAGGTCAACCTACGAGCAGTACTTC.